Listed below are T cell receptor beta chains from one sample, sequenced in a study of shared clonotypes between healthy human individuals. Libraries were prepared by immunoSEQ multiplex PCR; TCRdb keeps only in-frame clonotypes and omits some of them. The sample includes about 2 million clones, 90% to 95% of them seen just once. Sequenced material: naive CD4+ T cells sorted from blood. These receptors originate from a young man in good health. Each CDR3 is given with its conserved first and last residue. Fields, in order: D gene, clone size, J gene, V gene, CDR3 protein, CDR3 DNA. A D gene is named only where the DNA matches it firmly. Clone sizes are given selectively: once, few, many, or a class where the clone is expanded.

-	-	TRBJ1-3	TRBV7-7	CASSEDVGSGNTIYF	TGTGCTAGCAGCGAGGACGTTGGCTCTGGAAACACCATATATTTT
-	-	TRBJ2-7	TRBV30	CACQYDHSYEQYF	TGTGCCTGCCAATACGACCACTCCTACGAGCAGTACTTC
TRBD1	-	TRBJ1-5	TRBV15	CATSREQGARGQPQHF	TGTGCCACCAGCAGAGAACAGGGGGCGCGGGGTCAGCCCCAGCATTTT
-	-	TRBJ2-4	TRBV19	CASSLQAQEWNIQYF	TGTGCCAGTAGTCTTCAGGCCCAGGAGTGGAACATTCAGTACTTC
-	-	TRBJ1-2	TRBV30	CAWQRVPGDGYTF	TGTGCCTGGCAGCGGGTACCCGGGGATGGCTACACCTTC
-	-	TRBJ1-6	TRBV28	CASSLLQGGNSPLHF	TGTGCCAGCAGTTTATTACAGGGCGGGAATTCACCCCTCCACTTT
TRBD1	-	TRBJ1-5	TRBV30	CAASDRGSNQPQHF	TGTGCCGCTTCGGACAGGGGGAGCAATCAGCCCCAGCATTTT
-	-	TRBJ2-1	TRBV6-8	CASSRRGEITYNEQFF	TGTGCCAGCAGCCGGAGGGGGGAAATCACCTACAATGAGCAGTTCTTC
TRBD2	-	TRBJ2-1	TRBV6-5	CASSLGLAPYNEQFF	TGTGCCAGCAGTTTGGGACTAGCCCCCTACAATGAGCAGTTCTTC
-	-	TRBJ2-7	TRBV18	CATSLGGGSYEQYF	TGTGCCACCTCGCTCGGAGGGGGCTCCTACGAGCAGTACTTC
-	-	TRBJ1-2	TRBV14	CASSQGFTDYGYTF	TGTGCCAGCAGCCAAGGATTCACGGACTATGGCTACACCTTC
-	-	TRBJ2-7	TRBV30	CAWSVLAYRRVGQYF	TGTGCCTGGAGTGTACTGGCATATCGGAGGGTGGGGCAGTACTTC
-	-	TRBJ1-5	TRBV11-2	CASSPNGGNQPQHF	TGTGCCAGCAGCCCCAACGGAGGCAATCAGCCCCAGCATTTT
TRBD1	-	TRBJ2-1	TRBV4-1	CASSQEEGRGPYNEQFF	TGCGCCAGCAGCCAAGAGGAGGGCAGGGGGCCTTACAATGAGCAGTTCTTC
-	once	TRBJ2-2	TRBV5-1	CASSLVGDGAGELFF	TGCGCCAGCAGCTTGGTTGGGGATGGGGCCGGGGAGCTGTTTTTT
TRBD2	-	TRBJ2-6	TRBV19	CASTRTSGSRLGANVLTF	TGTGCCAGTACCAGGACTAGCGGGAGCCGTCTCGGGGCCAACGTCCTGACTTTC
-	-	TRBJ2-6	TRBV4-3	CASSQEYQYSGANVLTF	TGCGCCAGCAGCCAAGAGTATCAGTACTCTGGGGCCAACGTCCTGACTTTC
-	-	TRBJ1-2	TRBV5-6	CASSPDLPGGYTF	TGTGCCAGCAGCCCGGACCTACCTGGTGGCTACACCTTC
-	-	TRBJ1-6	TRBV28	CASSSQEPGRNSPLHF	TGTGCCAGCAGTTCCCAAGAGCCGGGACGGAATTCACCCCTCCACTTT
-	-	TRBJ1-2	TRBV30	CAWRASGSGGYTF	TGTGCCTGGAGAGCTAGTGGATCGGGGGGCTACACCTTC
-	-	TRBJ1-1	TRBV6-6	CASSYRGLNTEAFF	TGTGCCAGCAGTTACCGGGGGCTGAACACTGAAGCTTTCTTT
-	-	TRBJ1-6	TRBV27	CASSGGSGSPLHF	TGTGCCAGCAGTGGGGGTTCCGGGTCACCCCTCCACTTT